One sample yielded the 23 T cell receptor beta chains listed below, sequenced in a study of cytomegalovirus exposure and HLA in healthy donors. Researchers ran the PCR with 60 Vbeta and 13 Jbeta primers. TCRdb's table, derived via immunoSEQ multiplex PCR, lists solely in-frame clones and lacks some. Among fewer than 350,000 clones listed, about 87% were seen once. Material: PBMCs. Receptors originate from a woman between 18 and 29 years old in good health and CMV-seronegative.

CDR3 in amino acids: CASSLDRTGGINEQYF. CDR3 nucleotide sequence: TGTGCCAGCAGTCTGGACAGGACAGGGGGAATAAACGAGCAGTACTTC. The V and J genes are TRBV27 and TRBJ2-7, with 10 bases that match TRBD1. Germline assignment: CDR1 MNHEY and CDR2 SMNVEV (reference sequence). The CDR3 has 16 amino acids. The V segment lost 5 bases and the J segment 5 bases; nucleotides outside the gene matches: 12.

The chain is built from TRBV5-1 and TRBJ2-1; no definite D call. The germline V gene has CDR1 SGHRS and CDR2 YFSETQ. The CDR3 extends over 15 amino acids. The ends were cut back, 4 bases at V and 0 bases at J, with 11 bases in the middle. CDR3 in DNA: TGCGCCAGCAGCAATATGGCGGCCTCCTACAATGAGCAGTTCTTC. It codes for CASSNMAASYNEQFF.

The DNA for the CDR3 is TGTGCCAGCAGCGTTTTGACCGGGACAGCCAACCTTAACTATGGCTACACCTTC. Translating it yields CASSVLTGTANLNYGYTF. The chain uses TRBV9 and TRBJ1-2; 7 bases line up with TRBD1. Germline V gives CDR1 SGDLS, CDR2 YYNGEE. The length of the CDR3 is 18 residues. Unmatched junction bases numbered 14, after V lost 2 bases and J lost 1 base.

This clone has only one observation. The J gene is TRBJ2-5, the V gene TRBV5-4; the match to TRBD1 covers 10 bases. Near its end, the DNA agrees better with TRBJ2-7, so the J call may be wrong. The CDR3 sequence is 14 residues long. Germline V gene lookup returns CDR1 SGHNT and CDR2 YYREEE (reference sequence). This CDR3 is CASSSGTGEREQYF. CDR3 bases: TGTGCCAGCAGTTCCGGGACAGGGGAACGCGAGCAGTACTTC.

The V and J genes are TRBV5-6 and TRBJ1-1; TRBD1 aligns across 11 bases. CDR3 size: 18 residues. Germline-derived CDR1 and CDR2 are SGHDT and YYEEEE. Trimming cost V 1 base and J 3 bases; bases outside gene matches: 11. The CDR3 DNA is TGTGCCAGCAGCTTGTACTTTTTGGGACAGGGGGTGGACACTGAAGCTTTCTTT. This translates into CASSLYFLGQGVDTEAFF.

Points on this clone: In the same sample, other DNA sequences code for this CDR3. This sequence joins TRBV5-1 and TRBJ1-3, with 8 positions matching TRBD1. CDR1 and CDR2 from the germline V gene are SGHRS and YFSETQ. The CDR3 consists of 15 residues. V gave up 2 bases and J gave up 4 bases; unmatched junction bases: 5. CDR3 DNA: TGCGCCAGCAGCTTAGGACAGGGTCAAGGAAACACCATATATTTT. It codes for CASSLGQGQGNTIYF.

The chain is built from TRBV2 and TRBJ2-1, with TRBD2 as a possible D gene (6 bases). V was pared by 2 bases and J by 5 bases, with 13 bases between. Germline CDR1 and CDR2: SNHLY and FYNNEI. CDR3 length equals 15 residues. The CDR3 nucleotides are TGTGCCAGCAGTGAAAGGGGACTGGGAGACAATGAGCAGTTCTTC. Its translation is CASSERGLGDNEQFF.

This chain uses TRBV11-2 with TRBJ2-5; 11 nucleotides line up with TRBD2. Trimming cost V 4 bases and J 2 bases; bases outside gene matches: 15. The CDR3 spans 19 residues. CDR1 is SGHAT, CDR2 FQNNGV, per germline. The CDR3 here is CASSSRGTSGGKLQETQYF. DNA for the CDR3: TGTGCCAGCAGCTCCCGGGGAACTAGCGGGGGTAAATTACAAGAGACCCAGTACTTC.

The genes are TRBV5-1 and TRBJ2-7, with a possible D match to TRBD2 (6 bases). This CDR3 is built from 14 residues. CDR1 is SGHRS and CDR2 is YFSETQ in the germline V gene. Trimming cost V 4 bases and J 5 bases, with 16 bases left between them. DNA for the CDR3: TGCGCCAGCAGCCATACCGGGGGAGACAACGAGCAGTACTTC. This codes for CASSHTGGDNEQYF.

The DNA for the CDR3 is TGTGCCACCAGCAGCACTAGCGGGGGGGTGAATGAGCAGTTCTTC. Amino acids: CATSSTSGGVNEQFF. This rearrangement joins TRBV15 to TRBJ2-1, with 13 bases lining up with TRBD2. The CDR3 has 15 residues. Looked up from germline, CDR1 is LNHNV and CDR2 is YYDKDF (reference sequence). V was pared by 3 bases and J by 7 bases, with 3 bases of the junction left unmatched.

The chain is built from TRBV6-5 and TRBJ2-6; D is perhaps TRBD2 (6 bases). The CDR3 length is 15 residues. The V end was cut by 6 bases, the J end by 0 bases, with 9 bases between. The germline V gene has CDR1 MNHEY and CDR2 SVGAGI. Here the CDR3 DNA reads TGTGCCAGCAGCAGGGACTCCTCTGGGGCCAACGTCCTGACTTTC. Amino acid sequence: CASSRDSSGANVLTF.

Comments on this clone: One junction end disagrees with the germline gene, perhaps due to a read error. V usage is TRBV7-9 and J usage is TRBJ1-2; maybe TRBD1 (6 bases). This CDR3 has 14 amino acids. Germline CDR1 and CDR2: SEHNR and FQNEAQ (reference sequence). The CDR3 protein is CSSSQVQGYYGYTF. The CDR3, as DNA: TGTTCCAGCAGCCAAGTACAGGGCTACTATGGCTACACCTTC.

The chain couples TRBV7-9 to TRBJ2-1; D remains ambiguous. V was pared by 7 bases and J by 8 bases, with 15 bases between. Germline V CDR1 and CDR2: SEHNR, FQNEAQ (reference sequence). This CDR3 has 13 residues. The CDR3 is CASIRSLAHEQFF. CDR3 nucleotide sequence: TGTGCCAGCATAAGATCCCTGGCCCATGAGCAGTTCTTC.

This clone was found a few times. The rearrangement joins TRBV6-6 to TRBJ2-7; 10 nucleotides agree with TRBD1. The V gene end was trimmed by 7 bases and the J gene end by 2 bases; junction bases not matched to a gene: 5. CDR1 MNHNY and CDR2 SVGAGI come from the germline V gene (reference sequence). The CDR3 is made up of 14 amino acids. CDR3 in DNA: TGTGCCAGCAAACCCGGGACAGGGGCCTACGAGCAGTACTTC. This translates into CASKPGTGAYEQYF.

The chain recombines TRBV13 with TRBJ1-5, with D tentatively TRBD1 (6 bases). Trimming took 3 bases from V and 8 from J, leaving 11 bases between them. This CDR3 has 13 amino acids. Germline CDR1 is PRHDT and CDR2 is FYEKMQ (reference sequence). The CDR3 region has the DNA TGTGCCAGCAGCTTGGGGGCTGGTGAGCCCCAGCATTTT. Translation: CASSLGAGEPQHF.

This chain uses TRBV4-1 with TRBJ2-7; tentatively, D is TRBD1 (6 bases). The CDR3 is 15 residues long. V was shortened by 0 bases and J by 2 bases, with 11 bases between the two germline ends. Germline V gene data show CDR1 as MGHRA and CDR2 as YSYEKL. CDR3 sequence reads: CASSQDQDSTYEQYF. The CDR3 DNA is TGCGCCAGCAGCCAAGATCAGGACAGTACCTACGAGCAGTACTTC.

The chain has TRBV7-9 and TRBJ1-2; tentatively, D is TRBD1 (6 bases). Germline V gene data show CDR1 as SEHNR and CDR2 as FQNEAQ (reference sequence). The V gene lost 2 bases and the J gene lost 4 bases, with 8 bases spanning the gap. This CDR3 comprises 13 residues. Here the CDR3 reads CASSLQQGYGYTF. In DNA, the CDR3 is TGTGCCAGCAGCTTACAACAGGGCTATGGCTACACCTTC.

The chain combines TRBV5-4 with TRBJ2-1, with 9 bases identical to TRBD2. J lost 0 bases, V lost 2 bases, and 9 bases had no gene match. Germline-derived CDR1 and CDR2 are SGHNT and YYREEE (reference sequence). The CDR3 spans 18 residues. As DNA, the CDR3 is TGTGCCAGCAGCTTTCTGGGTAGCGGGGGTGACTCCTACAATGAGCAGTTCTTC. Its protein is CASSFLGSGGDSYNEQFF.

Comment on this clone: The sample carries other DNA sequences with the same CDR3. J is TRBJ1-1 and V is TRBV29-1; perhaps TRBD1 as D (5 bases). Trimming left V 6 bases short and J 1 base short, with 6 bases between. CDR1 and CDR2 (germline): SQVTM, ANQGSEA. The CDR3 length is 11 residues. CDR3 amino acids: CSVGQNTEAFF. CDR3 sequence (DNA): TGCAGCGTAGGACAGAACACTGAAGCTTTCTTT.

This clone has more than one count but fewer than ten. Other DNA sequences from this sample encode an identical CDR3 as well. V usage is TRBV27 and J usage is TRBJ1-1; TRBD1 might be the D (6 bases). Germline-derived CDR1 and CDR2 are MNHEY and SMNVEV (reference sequence). V lost 1 base and J 6 bases, leaving 9 bases between the germline ends. This CDR3 comprises 13 residues. The CDR3 sequence: CASSLFWTAEAFF. As DNA, the CDR3 is TGTGCCAGCAGTTTATTTTGGACAGCTGAAGCTTTCTTT.

V is TRBV11-2 and J is TRBJ1-6, with D perhaps TRBD1 (6 bases). Germline V lookup: CDR1 SGHAT, CDR2 FQNNGV. This CDR3 contains 15 residues. Trimming shortened V by 5 bases and J by 7 bases, and 15 bases separated the two germline ends. The CDR3, as DNA: TGTGCCAGCAGCACACAGGGATTTACGAATTCACCCCTCCACTTT. Encoded protein: CASSTQGFTNSPLHF.

The CDR3 region has the DNA TGTGCCAGCAGTGTGGGGACAGGCACCGAGCAGTACTTC. Amino acid sequence: CASSVGTGTEQYF. The chain employs TRBV2 and TRBJ2-7, with TRBD1 identical over 8 bases. V shed 4 bases and J 6 bases; nucleotides not matched to a gene: 5. The CDR3 runs to 13 residues. CDR1 and CDR2 (germline): SNHLY, FYNNEI.

The chain uses TRBV2 and TRBJ2-1, with D possibly being TRBD2 (7 bases). Looked up from germline, CDR1 is SNHLY and CDR2 is FYNNEI. The CDR3 runs 15 residues. Trimming stripped 3 bases from V and 6 bases from J, with 15 bases between. The CDR3 nucleotides read TGTGCCAGCAGTGAGGTGGCGGGGGCGATCAATGAGCAGTTCTTC. As protein: CASSEVAGAINEQFF. The whole variable domain, filled in from reference TRBV2 and TRBJ2-1, reads EPEVTQTPSHQVTQMGQEVILRCVPISNHLYFYWYRQILGQKVEFLVSFYNNEISEKSEIFDDQFSVERPDGSNFTLKIRSTKLEDSAMYFCASSEVAGAINEQFFGPGTRLTVL.